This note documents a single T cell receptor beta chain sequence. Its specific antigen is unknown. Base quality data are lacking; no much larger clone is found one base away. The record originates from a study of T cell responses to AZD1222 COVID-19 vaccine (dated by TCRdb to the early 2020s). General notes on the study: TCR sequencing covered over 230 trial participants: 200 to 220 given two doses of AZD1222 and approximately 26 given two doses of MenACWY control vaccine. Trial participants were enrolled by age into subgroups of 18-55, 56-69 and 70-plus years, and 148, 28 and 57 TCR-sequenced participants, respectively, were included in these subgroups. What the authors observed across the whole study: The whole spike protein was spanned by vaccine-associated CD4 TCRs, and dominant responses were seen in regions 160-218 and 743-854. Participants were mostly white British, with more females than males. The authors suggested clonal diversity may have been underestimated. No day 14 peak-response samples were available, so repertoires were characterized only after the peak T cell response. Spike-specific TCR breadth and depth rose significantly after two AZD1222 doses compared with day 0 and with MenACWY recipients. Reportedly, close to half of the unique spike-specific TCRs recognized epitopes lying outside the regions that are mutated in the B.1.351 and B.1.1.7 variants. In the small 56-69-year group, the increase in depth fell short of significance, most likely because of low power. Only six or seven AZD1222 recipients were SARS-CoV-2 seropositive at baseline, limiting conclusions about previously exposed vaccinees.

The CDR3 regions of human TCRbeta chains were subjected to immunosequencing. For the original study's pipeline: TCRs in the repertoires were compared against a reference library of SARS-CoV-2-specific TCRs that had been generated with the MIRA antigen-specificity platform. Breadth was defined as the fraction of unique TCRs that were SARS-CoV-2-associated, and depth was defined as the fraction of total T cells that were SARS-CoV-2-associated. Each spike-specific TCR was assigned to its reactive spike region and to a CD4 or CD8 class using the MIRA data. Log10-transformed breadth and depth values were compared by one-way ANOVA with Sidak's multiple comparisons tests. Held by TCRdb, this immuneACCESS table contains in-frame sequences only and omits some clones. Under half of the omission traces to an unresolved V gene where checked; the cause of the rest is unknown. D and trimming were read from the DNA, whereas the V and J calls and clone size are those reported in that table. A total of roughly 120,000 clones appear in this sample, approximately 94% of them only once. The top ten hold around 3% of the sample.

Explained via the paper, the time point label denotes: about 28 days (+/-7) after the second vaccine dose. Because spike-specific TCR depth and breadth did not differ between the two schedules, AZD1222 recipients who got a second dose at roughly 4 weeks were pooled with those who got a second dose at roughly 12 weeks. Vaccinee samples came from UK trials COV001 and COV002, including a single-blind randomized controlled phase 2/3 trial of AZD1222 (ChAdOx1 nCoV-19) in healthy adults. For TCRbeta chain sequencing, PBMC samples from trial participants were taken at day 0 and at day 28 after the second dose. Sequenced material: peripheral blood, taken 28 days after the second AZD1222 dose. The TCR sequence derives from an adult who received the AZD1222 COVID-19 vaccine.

CDR3 sequence: CASSQEGTLSGNTIYF. The nucleotide sequence reads TGCGCCAGCAGCCAAGAAGGGACCCTCTCTGGAAACACCATATATTTT. The sequence joins TRBV10-1 to TRBJ1-3; the best D guess is TRBD1, with 5 bases matching. The germline V gene (reference sequence) specifies WNHNN as CDR1 and SYGVQD as CDR2. The CDR3, from cysteine to phenylalanine, totals 16 residues. Only the CDR3 region is kept as DNA, spanning 48 bases read in frame from base 1. The V end loses 6 bases and the J end loses 0 bases, and a stretch of 15 bases separates them.